This T cell receptor (beta chain) was observed in a study of CD8 T cells in Susac syndrome (dated by TCRdb to the late 2010s). As for the study more broadly: Among the Susac syndrome patients who were sequenced, clinically active disease was present in 5 or 6 and clinical remission was observed in fewer than 10. Susac syndrome patients were therapy-naive, on corticosteroids (some also receiving IVIg), or on IVIg alone at blood withdrawal. The study used repertoire sequencing to test whether antigen drove CD8+ T cell activation and differentiation in Susac syndrome.

A remark on this clonotype: Its antigen is currently not known. Within one base of it there is no much larger clone, and no base qualities were kept.

Paper-wide results and their limitations: The CD4+ T cell repertoire of patients with Susac syndrome showed no detectable clonal expansion. The TCR sequencing and HLA analysis was acknowledged to have included a relatively small number of individuals.

In the germline V gene (reference sequence), CDR1 corresponds to LNHDA and CDR2 to SQIVND. V loses 3 bases, J loses 5 bases, and the germline ends lie 10 bases apart. Taken from cysteine to phenylalanine, the CDR3 has 13 residues. The entry retains the CDR3 DNA only, 39 bases that are in frame from base 1. Peripheral blood CD8+ and CD4+ T cells from healthy donors, Susac syndrome patients and multiple sclerosis patients were profiled by high-throughput TCR beta sequencing. Susac syndrome patients met recently defined diagnostic criteria for definite or probable disease. Bulk CD8+ and CD4+ T cells were purified by magnetic negative isolation, whereas CD8+ TEMRA cells were enriched by FACS. Blood was collected in EDTA tubes and processed within 24 hours, with PBMCs isolated through density gradient centrifugation. PBMCs intended for TCR sequencing were cryopreserved in liquid nitrogen and thawed later in a water bath at 37 degrees C. The sorted or isolated CD4+, CD8+ and CD8+ TEMRA cells had a purity of 90% or higher.

RNA was extracted with the RNeasy kit and roughly 0.5 to 1 ug was reverse transcribed using random hexamers. The immunoSEQ multiplex PCR assay, covering 54 Vbeta and 13 Jbeta segments, was used to amplify TCR beta CDR3 regions. Bias from PCR amplification was corrected by using a synthetic template baseline for primer optimization and for computational correction. Per the original workflow: Reads were assigned to V, D and J genes according to IMGT and analyzed in immunoSEQ Analyzer, with only productive sequences retained. Clonality was calculated as one minus the Shannon entropy normalized by log2 of the number of productive unique sequences. For each patient and control, public and private clones were evaluated among the 100 most prevalent clones. Clones were defined as Susac-specific if absent from the healthy and MS cohorts, from 1052 published viral clones and from other ImmuneACCESS disease sequences. The raw public data were reprocessed by TCRdb itself: fastp quality trimming at Q25, MiXCR clonotype calling, in-frame beta chains only. Under each unique CDR3 protein, matching rows form one entry showing the most common genes and DNA. TCRdb's processing, not the study's, gives the V and J calls here. The sample records more than 200,000 distinct CDR3 sequences, approximately 94% of which are singletons. Around 0.15% of the sample rests with the top ten.

Material for sequencing was CD4+ T cells from PBMCs. Rearrangement joined TRBV19 to TRBJ2-5; the best D guess is TRBD2, with 5 bases matching. The sequence derives from a human donor with Susac syndrome. CDR3 protein: CASSIVAWETQYF. The DNA sequence follows: TGTGCCAGTAGTATTGTAGCGTGGGAGACCCAGTACTTC.